Below are 19 T cell receptor beta chains sequenced from a single sample in a study of T cell responses to AZD1222 COVID-19 vaccine. The data were produced by immunoSEQ multiplex PCR, yet TCRdb's version contains in-frame clones alone and is incomplete. The sample carries 95,000 to 100,000 clones, 86% recorded once. The source material was peripheral blood, sampled on day 0 of AZD1222 vaccination. The receptor source for this set is an adult in good health.

This chain links TRBV12-5 with TRBJ1-1; D may be TRBD1 (5 bases). This CDR3 has 13 amino acids. CDR1 and CDR2 (germline): LGHNT, FRNRAP. Trimming removed 1 base at V and 5 bases at J, with 8 bases between. This CDR3 reads CASGLGRETEAFF. CDR3 DNA sequence: TGTGCTAGTGGTTTGGGCAGGGAAACTGAAGCTTTCTTT.

This clone was seen just once. This chain uses TRBV7-8 with TRBJ2-7; D might be TRBD1 or TRBD2, each matching 5 bases. Trimming removed 3 bases from V and 7 bases from J, with 13 bases in between. This CDR3 spans 13 amino acids. The germline V gene encodes CDR1 SGHVS and CDR2 FQNEAQ. CDR3 coding DNA: TGTGCCAGCAGCTTTGGGGGAGCTAGGGAGCAGTACTTC. It specifies CASSFGGAREQYF.

V and J are TRBV14 and TRBJ1-2, with D hard to call. The CDR3 is 13 amino acids. Trimming pared 3 bases from V and 5 bases from J, leaving 10 bases between. Germline CDR1 and CDR2: SGHDN and FVKESK. The chain's CDR3 is CASSHGPPYGYTF. For the CDR3, the DNA is TGTGCCAGCAGCCATGGACCGCCATATGGCTACACCTTC.

V gene TRBV14 combines with J gene TRBJ2-1; D remains ambiguous. Germline CDR1 is SGHDN and CDR2 is FVKESK. V was pared by 1 base and J by 10 bases, with 5 bases between. This CDR3 is 11 amino acids long. CDR3 residues: CASSQVGEQFF. The CDR3 DNA reads TGTGCCAGCAGCCAAGTCGGGGAGCAGTTCTTC.

The J gene is TRBJ2-2, the V gene TRBV9; 7 nucleotides match TRBD2. Losses at the gene ends were 0 bases for V and 1 base for J; bases not matched to a gene: 3. Germline-derived CDR1 and CDR2 are SGDLS and YYNGEE. This CDR3 contains 16 residues. The CDR3 DNA reads as TGTGCCAGCAGCGTAGATGGCGGGGGGAACACCGGGGAGCTGTTTTTT. This sequence encodes CASSVDGGGNTGELFF.

The CDR3, as DNA: TGTGCCAGCAGATCTTTAGGGGGTAATGAAAAACTGTTTTTT. Encoded protein: CASRSLGGNEKLFF. The V and J genes are TRBV28 and TRBJ1-4; a possible D gene is TRBD1 (6 bases). Trimming stripped 6 bases from V and 4 bases from J, with 12 bases between. The CDR3 is made up of 14 amino acids. Looked up from germline, CDR1 is MDHEN and CDR2 is SYDVKM.

The rearrangement links TRBV29-1 to TRBJ2-2; TRBD1 agrees at 10 bases. The CDR3 runs 15 residues. V dropped 7 bases and J dropped 4; count of bases not matched to a gene: 9. Germline lookup yields CDR1 SQVTM and CDR2 ANQGSEA. The CDR3 DNA follows: TGCAGCGCCGGCTCGGGGACAGGGGTCACCGGGGAGCTGTTTTTT. Its protein is CSAGSGTGVTGELFF.

The V gene is TRBV5-3, the J gene TRBJ2-3, with TRBD2 identical over 11 bases. TRBV5-3 is an ORF; its function is uncertain. Trimming cost V 3 bases and J 2 bases; bases outside gene matches: 11. The CDR3 length is 18 residues. The CDR3 loop reads CARSSSRLLAGVTDTQYF. The CDR3, as DNA: TGTGCCAGAAGCTCCTCTAGACTACTAGCGGGAGTCACAGATACGCAGTATTTT.

The genes are TRBV24-1 and TRBJ2-2, with 10 bases aligning to TRBD1. There are 16 residues in the CDR3. Germline V gene lookup returns CDR1 KGHDR and CDR2 SFDVKD. V lost 4 bases to trimming and J lost 3 bases; unmatched junction nucleotides: 4. The CDR3 sequence: CATSDPGTGDTGELFF. The CDR3 bases are TGTGCCACCAGTGACCCCGGGACAGGGGACACCGGGGAGCTGTTTTTT.

This sequence joins TRBV30 and TRBJ2-1; D is possibly TRBD1 or TRBD2 (5 bases each). The CDR3 runs to 15 residues. Germline loops: CDR1 GTSNPN, CDR2 SVGIG (reference sequence). Trimming shortened V by 1 base and J by 4 bases, and 14 bases separated the two germline ends. CDR3 loop: CAWSGDRGPYNEQFF. CDR3 nucleotide sequence: TGTGCCTGGAGTGGAGACCGGGGACCTTACAATGAGCAGTTCTTC.

V usage is TRBV14 and J usage is TRBJ1-4; a weak D match, TRBD1 (6 bases). The germline gives CDR1 SGHDN, CDR2 FVKESK. This CDR3 has 16 residues. The V end lost 1 base, the J end lost 8 bases, and 17 bases lay between the germline ends. This CDR3 reads CASSQAVQGLKEKLFF. The CDR3 bases are TGTGCCAGCAGCCAAGCCGTCCAGGGGCTAAAGGAAAAACTGTTTTTT.

The V gene is TRBV5-5, the J gene TRBJ2-1; 8 bases match TRBD2. Per germline, CDR1 SGHKS and CDR2 YYEKEE (reference sequence). This CDR3 region has 14 residues. J lost 6 bases, V lost 3 bases, and 5 bases had no gene match. As DNA, the CDR3 is TGTGCCAGCAGCTCTGGACTAGCAGGCAATGAGCAGTTCTTC. Its protein product is CASSSGLAGNEQFF.

Only a few counts were recorded for this clone. V is TRBV29-1 and J is TRBJ1-1, with D perhaps matching TRBD1 (5 bases). The CDR3 covers 13 residues. The V gene's germline CDR1 is SQVTM and CDR2 ANQGSEA. Trimming stripped 3 bases from V and 5 bases from J, with 13 bases between. For the CDR3, the DNA is TGCAGCGTTGACAGGGCGGAGGTGACTGAAGCTTTCTTT. Protein sequence: CSVDRAEVTEAFF. The full variable domain, its missing parts supplied by reference TRBV29-1 and TRBJ1-1, is SAVISQKPSRDICQRGTSLTIQCQVDSQVTMMFWYRQQPGQSLTLIATANQGSEATYESGFVIDKFPISRPNLTFSTLTVSNMSPEDSSIYLCSVDRAEVTEAFFGQGTRLTVV.

The V and J genes are TRBV2 and TRBJ1-1; weak D call: TRBD1 (5 bases). V gave up 5 bases and J gave up 4 bases, with 14 bases separating them. The CDR3 has 14 residues. Germline assignment: CDR1 SNHLY and CDR2 FYNNEI. DNA of the CDR3: TGTGCCAGCAGTTCCGGGACCTGGGGCACTGAAGCTTTCTTT. Translating it yields CASSSGTWGTEAFF.

The CDR3 is CSVIKRLAGGPGETQYF. In DNA form, the CDR3 reads TGCAGCGTGATTAAGCGACTAGCGGGAGGGCCGGGGGAGACCCAGTACTTC. The chain links TRBV29-1 to TRBJ2-5, with TRBD2 matching 14 bases. Germline CDR1 reads SQVTM; CDR2 reads ANQGSEA. J was trimmed by 5 bases and V by 6 bases; bases with no gene match: 14. There are 17 residues in the CDR3.

The V gene is TRBV5-4, the J gene TRBJ2-1, with D possibly called TRBD1 or TRBD2 (5 bases each). The germline gives CDR1 SGHNT, CDR2 YYREEE (reference sequence). This CDR3 region has 15 residues. Trimming took off 3 bases at V and 8 bases at J, with 18 bases between the two ends. The CDR3 DNA sequence: TGTGCCAGCAGCTGGACTGGGACCCCCCCCGATGAGCAGTTCTTC. This codes for CASSWTGTPPDEQFF.

CDR3 sequence (DNA): TGCGCCAGCAGCGTGGGACAGGGACAGCAAGAAAAACTGTTTTTT. It is translated as CASSVGQGQQEKLFF. This chain uses TRBV5-1 with TRBJ1-4; the match to TRBD1 covers 9 bases. V trimming: 4 bases; J trimming: 8 bases; junction bases outside the gene matches: 9. Germline CDR1 SGHRS, CDR2 YFSETQ. The CDR3 spans 15 residues. Looking up the rest from reference TRBV5-1 and TRBJ1-4 gives the full variable domain: KAGVTQTPRYLIKTRGQQVTLSCSPISGHRSVSWYQQTPGQGLQFLFEYFSETQRNKGNFPGRFSGRQFSNSRSEMNVSTLELGDSALYLCASSVGQGQQEKLFFGSGTQLSVL.

The genes are TRBV27 and TRBJ1-2; the D is unclear. CDR1 and CDR2 from the germline V gene are MNHEY and SMNVEV (reference sequence). This CDR3 has 14 residues. Trimming took off 0 bases at V and 4 bases at J, with 9 bases between the two ends. CDR3 DNA sequence: TGTGCCAGCAGTTTATCTGGCAGAACCTATGGCTACACCTTC. Translation gives CASSLSGRTYGYTF.

V and J are TRBV5-5 and TRBJ1-2; D possibly corresponds to TRBD1 (6 bases). The ends were cut back, 7 bases at V and 0 bases at J, with 16 bases in the middle. Looked up from germline, CDR1 is SGHKS and CDR2 is YYEKEE (reference sequence). This CDR3 region has 15 residues. CDR3: CASDRQGKTNYGYTF. In nucleotides, the CDR3 is TGTGCCAGCGACCGCCAGGGGAAAACTAACTATGGCTACACCTTC.